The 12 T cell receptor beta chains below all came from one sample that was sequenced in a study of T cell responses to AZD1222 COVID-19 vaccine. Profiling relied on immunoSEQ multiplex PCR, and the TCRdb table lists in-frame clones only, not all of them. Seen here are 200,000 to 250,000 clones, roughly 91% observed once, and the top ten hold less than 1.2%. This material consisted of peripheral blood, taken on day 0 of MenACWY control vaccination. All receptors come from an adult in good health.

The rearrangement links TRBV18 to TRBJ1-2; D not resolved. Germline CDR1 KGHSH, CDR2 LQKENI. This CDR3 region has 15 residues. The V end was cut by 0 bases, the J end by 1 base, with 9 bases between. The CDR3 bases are TGTGCCAGCTCACCACCAGGCCTGCATAACTATGGCTACACCTTC. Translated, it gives CASSPPGLHNYGYTF.

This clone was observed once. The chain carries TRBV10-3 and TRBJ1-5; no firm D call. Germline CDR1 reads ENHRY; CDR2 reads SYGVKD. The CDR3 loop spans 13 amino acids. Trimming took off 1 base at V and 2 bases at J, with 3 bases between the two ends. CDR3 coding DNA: TGTGCCATCAGTGAGTTGGGCAATCAGCCCCAGCATTTT. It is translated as CAISELGNQPQHF.

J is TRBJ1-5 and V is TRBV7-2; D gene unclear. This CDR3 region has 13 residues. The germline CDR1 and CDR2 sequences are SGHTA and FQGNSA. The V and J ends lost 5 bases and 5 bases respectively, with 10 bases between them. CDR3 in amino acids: CASSVFRDQPQHF. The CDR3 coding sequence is TGTGCCAGCAGCGTGTTTCGCGATCAGCCCCAGCATTTT.

The CDR3 nucleotides are TGTGCCAGCAGCTCGGGGGTACTAGCGGGCCTCTACTACCAAGAGACCCAGTACTTC. Protein product: CASSSGVLAGLYYQETQYF. The rearrangement uses TRBV7-6 and TRBJ2-5, with 9 positions matching TRBD2. CDR3 length: 19 amino acids. Trimming at V came to 4 bases and at J to 0 bases, leaving 15 bases not matched to a gene. Germline-derived CDR1 and CDR2 are SGHVS and FNYEAQ.

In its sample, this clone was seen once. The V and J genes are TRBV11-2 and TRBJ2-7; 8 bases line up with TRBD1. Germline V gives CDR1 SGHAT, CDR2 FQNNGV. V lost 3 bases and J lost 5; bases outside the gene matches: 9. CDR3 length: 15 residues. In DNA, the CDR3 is TGTGCCAGCAGCTTCACCGGACAGGGCTTGCACGAGCAGTACTTC. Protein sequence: CASSFTGQGLHEQYF.

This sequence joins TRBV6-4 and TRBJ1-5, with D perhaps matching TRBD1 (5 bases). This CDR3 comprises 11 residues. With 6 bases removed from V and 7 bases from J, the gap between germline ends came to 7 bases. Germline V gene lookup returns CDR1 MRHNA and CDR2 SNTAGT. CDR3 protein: CASRGTQPQHF. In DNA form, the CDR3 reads TGTGCCAGCAGGGGGACCCAGCCCCAGCATTTT.

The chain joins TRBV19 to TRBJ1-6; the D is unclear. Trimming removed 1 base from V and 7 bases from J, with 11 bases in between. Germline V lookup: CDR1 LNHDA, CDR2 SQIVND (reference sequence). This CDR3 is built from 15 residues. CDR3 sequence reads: CASSIAKVWNSPLHF. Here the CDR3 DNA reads TGTGCCAGTAGTATAGCGAAGGTTTGGAATTCACCCCTCCACTTT. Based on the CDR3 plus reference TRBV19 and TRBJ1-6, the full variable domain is DGGITQSPKYLFRKEGQNVTLSCEQNLNHDAMYWYRQDPGQGLRLIYYSQIVNDFQKGDIAEGYSVSREKKESFPLTVTSAQKNPTAFYLCASSIAKVWNSPLHFGNGTRLTVT.

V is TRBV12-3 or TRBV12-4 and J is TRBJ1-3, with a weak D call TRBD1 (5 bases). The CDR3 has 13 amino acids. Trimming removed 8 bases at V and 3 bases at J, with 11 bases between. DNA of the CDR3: TGTGCCAGCGTTGGACACAATGGAAACACCATATATTTT. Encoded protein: CASVGHNGNTIYF.

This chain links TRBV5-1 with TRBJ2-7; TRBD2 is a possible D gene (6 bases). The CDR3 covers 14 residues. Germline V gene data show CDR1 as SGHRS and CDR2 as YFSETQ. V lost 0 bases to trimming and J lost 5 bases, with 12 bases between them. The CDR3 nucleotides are TGCGCCAGCAGCTTGGCGGGGGTTCTCGACGAGCAGTACTTC. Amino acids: CASSLAGVLDEQYF.

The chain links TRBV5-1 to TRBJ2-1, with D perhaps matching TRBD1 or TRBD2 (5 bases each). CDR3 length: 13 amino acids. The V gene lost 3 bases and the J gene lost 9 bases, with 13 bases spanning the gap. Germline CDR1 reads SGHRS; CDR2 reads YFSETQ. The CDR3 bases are TGCGCCAGCAGCTCCGGGACCCCAGGTGAGCAGTTCTTC. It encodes CASSSGTPGEQFF.

CDR3 loop: CASSLRSGEQFF. As DNA, the CDR3 is TGTGCCAGCAGCTTAAGGTCCGGAGAGCAGTTCTTC. V and J are TRBV28 and TRBJ2-1; D uncertain. The CDR3 length is 12 residues. Trimming stripped 6 bases from V and 10 bases from J, with 13 bases between. CDR1 is MDHEN and CDR2 is SYDVKM in the germline V gene. The variable domain in full, with the rest retrieved from reference TRBV28 and TRBJ2-1, is DVKVTQSSRYLVKRTGEKVFLECVQDMDHENMFWYRQDPGLGLRLIYFSYDVKMKEKGDIPEGYSVSREKKERFSLILESASTNQTSMYLCASSLRSGEQFFGPGTRLTVL.

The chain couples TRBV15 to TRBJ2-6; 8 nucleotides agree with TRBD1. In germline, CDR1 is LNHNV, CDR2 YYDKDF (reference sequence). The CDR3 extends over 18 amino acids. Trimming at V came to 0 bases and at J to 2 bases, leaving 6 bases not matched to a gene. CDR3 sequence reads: CATSRDPGGLTGANVLTF. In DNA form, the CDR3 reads TGTGCCACCAGCAGAGATCCAGGGGGCCTGACTGGGGCCAACGTCCTGACTTTC.